Sequencing of this TCR beta chain was carried out in a study of blood T cell repertoires in COVID-19. On the study more broadly: Spain, Italy and the United States supplied samples that represented acute and convalescent COVID-19. From T cells, B-cell-depleted T cells, or PBMCs came the material, which was cDNA or gDNA.

Under the authors' procedure: How many nucleated cells were present was estimated from reference gene primer amplification. TCRdb's table, derived via immunoSEQ multiplex PCR, lists solely in-frame clones and lacks some. D and trimming were read from the DNA, whereas the V and J calls and clone size are those reported in that table. Among about 38,000 clones, around four fifths were seen once, and the ten largest hold roughly 5.2%. The CDR3 contains 14 residues. The V gene lost 7 bases and the J gene lost 3 bases, with 16 bases spanning the gap. CDR1 is MNHEY, CDR2 SVGAGI, per germline. The receptor was isolated from a man aged 50-59 years with active COVID-19. The chain carries TRBV6-5 and TRBJ2-7; D gene ambiguous. Sequencing was carried out using peripheral blood. The DNA for the CDR3 is TGTGCCAGCACCCCGAACTTCGTCCGCTACGAGCAGTACTTC. Translating it yields CASTPNFVRYEQYF.